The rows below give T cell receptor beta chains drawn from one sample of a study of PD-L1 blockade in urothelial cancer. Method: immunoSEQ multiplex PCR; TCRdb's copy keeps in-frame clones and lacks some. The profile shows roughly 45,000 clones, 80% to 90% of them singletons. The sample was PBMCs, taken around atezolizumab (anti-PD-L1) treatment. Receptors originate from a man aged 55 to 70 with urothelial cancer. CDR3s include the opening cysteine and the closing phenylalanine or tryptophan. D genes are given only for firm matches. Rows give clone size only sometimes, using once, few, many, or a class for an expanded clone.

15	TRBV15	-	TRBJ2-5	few	TGTGCCACCAGCAGCCATCGGACACGTCGAGAGACCCAGTACTTC	CATSSHRTRRETQYF
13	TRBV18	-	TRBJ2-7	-	TGTGCCAGCTCACCACCCCTACCCTACGAGCAGTACTTC	CASSPPLPYEQYF
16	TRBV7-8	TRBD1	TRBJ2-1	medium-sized	TGTGCCAGCAGCCCGCGCCCGGGACAGAATTACAATGAGCAGTTCTTC	CASSPRPGQNYNEQFF
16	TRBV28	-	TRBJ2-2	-	TGTGCCAGCAGTGGGTACAGGACAGTCGACACCGGGGAGCTGTTTTTT	CASSGYRTVDTGELFF
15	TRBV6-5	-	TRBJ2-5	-	TGTGCCAGCAGCCGTGCTGGGGGGGCTGGAGAGACCCAGTACTTC	CASSRAGGAGETQYF
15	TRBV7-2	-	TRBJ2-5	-	TGTGCCAGCAGTCATAGCCAGGGTCGCCAAGAGACCCAGTACTTC	CASSHSQGRQETQYF
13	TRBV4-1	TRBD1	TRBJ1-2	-	TGCGCCAGCAGCCAAGGGACAGGGGATGGCTACACCTTC	CASSQGTGDGYTF
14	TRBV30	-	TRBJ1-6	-	TGTGCCTGGATAGGAGGAGGGGAGAATTCACCCCTCCACTTT	CAWIGGGENSPLHF
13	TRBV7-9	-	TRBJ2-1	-	TGTGCCAGCCGCCCGGGGACTCTTGGGGAGCAGTTCTTC	CASRPGTLGEQFF
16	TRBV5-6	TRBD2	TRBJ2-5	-	TGTGCCAGCAGCGACAGACTAGCGGGGGGTGTTGAGACCCAGTACTTC	CASSDRLAGGVETQYF
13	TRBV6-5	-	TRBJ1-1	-	TGTGCCAGCAGTTCCAGGCAAACAGGGAGTGCTTTCTTT	CASSSRQTGSAFF
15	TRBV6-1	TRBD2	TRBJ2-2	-	TGTGCCAGCAGTGTCAGCGGGAGGGGCACCGGGGAGCTGTTTTTT	CASSVSGRGTGELFF
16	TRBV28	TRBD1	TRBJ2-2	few	TGTGCCAGCAGTTGGGGGGCGGACAGGGGGCACGGGGAGCTGTTTTTT	CASSWGADRGHGELFF
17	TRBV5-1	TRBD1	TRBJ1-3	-	TGCGCCAGCAGACCCTACCCACAGGGGTGGACTGGAAACACCATATATTTT	CASRPYPQGWTGNTIYF
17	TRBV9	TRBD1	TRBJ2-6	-	TGTGCCAGCAGCCCCGAGGGGGCCAGCTCTGGGGCCAACGTCCTGACTTTC	CASSPEGASSGANVLTF
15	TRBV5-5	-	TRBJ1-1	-	TGTGCCAGCAGCTCTCGGACAGAGATGAACACTGAAGCTTTCTTT	CASSSRTEMNTEAFF
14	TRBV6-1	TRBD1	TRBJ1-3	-	TGTGCCAGCACCAACAGGGGGCCTGGAAACACCATATATTTT	CASTNRGPGNTIYF
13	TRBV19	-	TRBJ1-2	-	TGTGCCAGTAGTATAACAAGGCAGGGAGGCTACACCTTC	CASSITRQGGYTF
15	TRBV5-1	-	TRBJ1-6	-	TGCGCCAGCAGCTTGGAAACAGCAGATAATTCACCCCTCCACTTT	CASSLETADNSPLHF
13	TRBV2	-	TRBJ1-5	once	TGTGCCAGCAGTGTAACGACACATCAGCCCCAGCATTTT	CASSVTTHQPQHF
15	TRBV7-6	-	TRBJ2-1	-	TGTGCCAGCACCCTCGAACTCGGACAGCTCAATGAGCAGTTCTTC	CASTLELGQLNEQFF
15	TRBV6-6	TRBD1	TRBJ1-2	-	TGTGCCAGCAGTCTCCGGGCAGGGGGCAGCTATGGCTACACCTTC	CASSLRAGGSYGYTF
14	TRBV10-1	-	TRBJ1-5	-	TGCGCCAGCATCATAGACTCCCCAAATCAGCCCCAGCATTTT	CASIIDSPNQPQHF
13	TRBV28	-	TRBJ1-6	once	TGTGCCAGCAGGGTGGACTCTAATTCACCCCTCCACTTT	CASRVDSNSPLHF
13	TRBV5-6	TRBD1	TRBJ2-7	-	TGTGCCAGCAGCTTTGGACAGGGCCTCGAGCAGTACTTC	CASSFGQGLEQYF
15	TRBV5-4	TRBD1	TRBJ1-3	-	TGTGCCAGCAGCTCCACAGGGGGGTCTGGAAACACCATATATTTT	CASSSTGGSGNTIYF
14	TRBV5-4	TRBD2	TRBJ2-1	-	TGTGCCAGCTCTTCCCCTAGCGGGGCCAATGAGCAGTTCTTC	CASSSPSGANEQFF
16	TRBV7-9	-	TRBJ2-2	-	TGTGCCAGCAGCTTAGCGTCGGGGGAGGCCCCCGGGGAGCTGTTTTTT	CASSLASGEAPGELFF
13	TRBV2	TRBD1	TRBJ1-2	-	TGTGCCAGCAGTGAAACAGGGGGATATGGCTACACCTTC	CASSETGGYGYTF